The 7 T cell receptor beta chains in this list originate from one sample, sequenced in a study of OX40 agonist ivuxolimab in advanced cancers. Libraries were prepared by immunoSEQ multiplex PCR; TCRdb keeps only in-frame clonotypes and omits some of them. Of about 48,000 clones listed, more than 75% are singletons. The specimen was CD4+ or CD8+ T cells sorted from blood, collected in a trial of the OX40 agonist ivuxolimab. The receptors were sampled from an adult with an advanced solid tumor such as melanoma, head and neck, liver or kidney cancer.

The V and J genes are TRBV14 and TRBJ2-1; 16 nucleotides line up with TRBD2. The CDR3 sequence is 16 residues long. Germline CDR1 SGHDN, CDR2 FVKESK. V was pared by 4 bases and J by 11 bases, with 8 bases of the junction left unmatched. CDR3 in DNA: TGTGCCAGCAGCCTAAGGGCGGGACTAGCGGGGGGGCAGCAGTTCTTC. Translating it yields CASSLRAGLAGGQQFF.

The CDR3, as DNA: TGCGCCAGCAGCCCCTACACTACAGATTATAATGAAAAACTGTTTTTT. Translating gives CASSPYTTDYNEKLFF. The chain uses TRBV5-1 and TRBJ1-4; D gene unclear. This CDR3 comprises 16 residues. Germline values: CDR1 SGHRS, CDR2 YFSETQ. V gave up 4 bases and J gave up 4 bases, with 17 bases separating them.

This sequence joins TRBV5-1 and TRBJ2-7; 7 bases match TRBD2. Germline V CDR1 and CDR2: SGHRS, YFSETQ. The CDR3 extends over 16 amino acids. With 4 bases clipped from V and 0 bases from J, the junction kept 10 bases outside the gene matches. DNA of the CDR3: TGCGCCAGCAGCCTCCTCCCCGGCGGGGGCTCCTACGAGCAGTACTTC. Translation gives CASSLLPGGGSYEQYF.

V and J are TRBV7-8 and TRBJ2-3; no clear D gene. This CDR3 region has 13 residues. Per the germline V gene, CDR1 is SGHVS and CDR2 is FQNEAQ. V was trimmed by 3 bases and J by 7 bases, leaving 11 bases between them. The CDR3 region is CASSLQPKNTQYF. The CDR3 nucleotides read TGTGCCAGCAGCTTGCAGCCCAAAAATACGCAGTATTTT. The complete variable domain, with remaining parts taken from reference TRBV7-8 and TRBJ2-3, reads GAGVSQSPRYKVAKRGQDVALRCDPISGHVSLFWYQQALGQGPEFLTYFQNEAQLDKSGLPSDRFFAERPEGSVSTLKIQRTQQEDSAVYLCASSLQPKNTQYFGPGTRLTVL.

The chain combines TRBV13 with TRBJ2-3, with unresolved D. CDR3 length equals 17 residues. The germline V gene has CDR1 PRHDT and CDR2 FYEKMQ (reference sequence). Trimming cost V 5 bases and J 1 base, with 19 bases left between them. The CDR3 DNA reads TGTGCCAGCAGCCCCCGTTTGACTCTTCTTGGCACAGATACGCAGTATTTT. This translates into CASSPRLTLLGTDTQYF.

V and J are TRBV6-9 and TRBJ2-7; D is uncertain. The germline gives CDR1 MNHGY, CDR2 SVAAGI. V was trimmed by 2 bases and J by 2 bases, leaving 13 bases between them. This CDR3 has 15 amino acids. Written as DNA, the CDR3 is TGTGCCAGCAGTTATAATGCGTTTGAGGCCTACGAGCAGTACTTC. Encoded protein: CASSYNAFEAYEQYF.

The chain carries TRBV5-1 and TRBJ1-4; D might be TRBD1 (5 bases). V gave up 2 bases and J gave up 2 bases, with 10 bases separating them. The germline CDR1 and CDR2 sequences are SGHRS and YFSETQ. This CDR3 spans 15 amino acids. CDR3 sequence (DNA): TGCGCCAGCAGCTTTTTCGACAGCACTAATGAAAAACTGTTTTTT. This encodes CASSFFDSTNEKLFF.